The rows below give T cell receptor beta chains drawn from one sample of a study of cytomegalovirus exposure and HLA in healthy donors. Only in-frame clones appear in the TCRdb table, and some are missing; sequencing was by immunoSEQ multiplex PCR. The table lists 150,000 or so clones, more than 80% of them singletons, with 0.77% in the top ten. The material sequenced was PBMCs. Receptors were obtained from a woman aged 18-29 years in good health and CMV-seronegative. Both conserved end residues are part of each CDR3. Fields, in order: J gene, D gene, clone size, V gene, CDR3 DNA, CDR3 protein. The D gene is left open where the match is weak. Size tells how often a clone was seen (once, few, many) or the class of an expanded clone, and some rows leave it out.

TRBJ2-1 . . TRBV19 TGTGCCAGTAGGGTCTCCGGGAGAGTATGGGACAATGAGCAGTTCTTC CASRVSGRVWDNEQFF
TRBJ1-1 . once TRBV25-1 TGTGCCAGCAGTGAAAGCGGTGGGGGGGTAGGGTTGTCTTTCTTT CASSESGGGVGLSFF
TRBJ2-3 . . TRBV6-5 TGTGCCAGCAGTTACGGTGCAGGGGATACGCAGTATTTT CASSYGAGDTQYF
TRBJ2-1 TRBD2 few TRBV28 TGTGCCAGCAGGGGGACTAGCGGTAGGGTCATATATGAGCAGTTCTTC CASRGTSGRVIYEQFF
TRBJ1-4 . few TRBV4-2 TGTGCCAGCAGCCAAGATTTGGAGGATGAAAAACTGTTTTTT CASSQDLEDEKLFF
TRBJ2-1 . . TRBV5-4 TGTGCCAGCAGCTTAACTTCCTACAATGAGCAGTTCTTC CASSLTSYNEQFF
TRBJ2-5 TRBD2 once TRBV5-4 TGTGCCAGCAGCTTGGAATCCATGGCGGGAGGGGCCCAGTACTTC CASSLESMAGGAQYF
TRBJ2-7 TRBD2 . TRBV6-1 TGTGCCAGCAGTGATGAATTGGCGGGAGTGGTCTACGAGCAGTACTTC CASSDELAGVVYEQYF
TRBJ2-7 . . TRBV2 TGTGCCAGCAGTGAGGGAGGAAACGAGCAGTACTTC CASSEGGNEQYF
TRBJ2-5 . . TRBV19 TGTGCCAGTAGTATCGGTAGCTTTGAGACCCAGTACTTC CASSIGSFETQYF
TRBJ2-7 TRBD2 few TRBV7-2 TGTGCCAGCAGCCGGCGGGGGTACGAGCAGTACTTC CASSRRGYEQYF
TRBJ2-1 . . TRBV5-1 TGCGCCAGCAGGGTTTCCTTACTCTCCTACAATGAGCAGTTCTTC CASRVSLLSYNEQFF
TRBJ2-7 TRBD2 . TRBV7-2 TGTGCCAGCAGCTTGGGACTAGCGGGAGGGACAAACTCCTACGAGCAGTACTTC CASSLGLAGGTNSYEQYF